This T cell receptor beta chain stems from a study of shared clonotypes between healthy human individuals. This clone was counted many times. V lost 6 bases, J lost 1 base, and 7 bases stayed unmatched. Per germline, CDR1 MNHEY and CDR2 SVGAGI. The CDR3 contains 15 residues. The donors were adults (healthy and HIV-negative) with no recent acute infections or vaccinations. Partitioning of CD4+ cells yielded a CD45RA+ naive subset and a CD45RA-negative memory subset. Samples underwent the assay at deep level. As handled by the study authors: For the immunoSEQ data, sequences were junction-only without quality scores, so filtering differed. Some clones are missing from TCRdb's copy, which holds only in-frame ones; the method was immunoSEQ multiplex PCR. V, J and clone size are taken as reported in that table, and D and trimming were inferred from the DNA itself. The table lists approximately 980,000 clones, 76% of them singletons, with around 1.5% in the top ten.

Sequencing was performed on memory CD4+ T cells sorted from blood. The sample's subset: CD45RA-negative fraction. The chain recombines TRBV6-5 with TRBJ2-3, with 7 bases identical to TRBD1. This TCR was sampled from a man in his late teens or twenties in good health. The chain's CDR3 is CASSIGQGGTDTQYF. The CDR3, as DNA: TGTGCCAGCAGCATCGGTCAGGGGGGCACAGATACGCAGTATTTT.